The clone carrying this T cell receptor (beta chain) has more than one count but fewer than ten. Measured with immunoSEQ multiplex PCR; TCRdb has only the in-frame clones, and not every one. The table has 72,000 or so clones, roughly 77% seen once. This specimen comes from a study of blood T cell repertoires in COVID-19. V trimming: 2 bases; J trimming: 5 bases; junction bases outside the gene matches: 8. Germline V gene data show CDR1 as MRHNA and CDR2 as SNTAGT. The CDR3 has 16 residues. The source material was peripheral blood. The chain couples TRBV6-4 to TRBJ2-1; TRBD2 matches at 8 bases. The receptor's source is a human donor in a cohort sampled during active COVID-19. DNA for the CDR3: TGTGCCAGCAGTGACGTCGAAGCGGGAGTCGACAATGAGCAGTTCTTC. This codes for CASSDVEAGVDNEQFF.